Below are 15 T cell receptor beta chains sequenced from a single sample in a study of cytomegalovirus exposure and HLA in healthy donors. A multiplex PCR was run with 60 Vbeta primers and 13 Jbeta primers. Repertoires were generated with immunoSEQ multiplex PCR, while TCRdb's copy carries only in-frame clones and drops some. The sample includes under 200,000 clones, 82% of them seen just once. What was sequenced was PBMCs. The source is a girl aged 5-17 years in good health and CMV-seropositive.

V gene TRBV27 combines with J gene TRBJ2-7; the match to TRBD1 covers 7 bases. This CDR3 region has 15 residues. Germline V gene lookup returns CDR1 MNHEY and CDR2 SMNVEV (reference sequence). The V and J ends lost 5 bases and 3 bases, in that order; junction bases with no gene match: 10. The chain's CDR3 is CASSLRTGYVYEQYF. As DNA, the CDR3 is TGTGCCAGCAGTCTGCGGACAGGTTATGTCTACGAGCAGTACTTC.

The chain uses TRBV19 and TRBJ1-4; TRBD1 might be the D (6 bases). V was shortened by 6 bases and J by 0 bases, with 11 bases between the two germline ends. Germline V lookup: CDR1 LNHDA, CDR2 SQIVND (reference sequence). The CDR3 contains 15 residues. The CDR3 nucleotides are TGTGCCAGTAGACGGACAGCCGCAACTAATGAAAAACTGTTTTTT. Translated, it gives CASRRTAATNEKLFF.

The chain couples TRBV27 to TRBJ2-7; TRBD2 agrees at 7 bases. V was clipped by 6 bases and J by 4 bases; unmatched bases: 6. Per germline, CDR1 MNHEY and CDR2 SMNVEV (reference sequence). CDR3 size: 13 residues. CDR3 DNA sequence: TGTGCCAGCAGCCCCTCCGGGGGGTACGAGCAGTACTTC. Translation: CASSPSGGYEQYF.

CDR3 in DNA: TGTGCCAGCAGCCAAATAGAGAGGCAGTATTTT. Translating it yields CASSQIERQYF. The chain employs TRBV14 and TRBJ2-3; D remains unclear. Trimming took 2 bases from V and 11 from J, leaving 8 bases between them. The germline CDR1 and CDR2 sequences are SGHDN and FVKESK. The CDR3 has 11 amino acids. The full variable domain, rest sourced from reference TRBV14 and TRBJ2-3, is EAGVTQFPSHSVIEKGQTVTLRCDPISGHDNLYWYRRVMGKEIKFLLHFVKESKQDESGMPNNRFLAERTGGTYSTLKVQPAELEDSGVYFCASSQIERQYFGPGTRLTVL.

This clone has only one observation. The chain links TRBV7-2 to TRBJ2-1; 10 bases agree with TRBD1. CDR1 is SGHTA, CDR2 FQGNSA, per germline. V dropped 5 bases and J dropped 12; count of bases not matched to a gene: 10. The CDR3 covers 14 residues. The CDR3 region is CASSNHHRDRGQFF. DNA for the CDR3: TGTGCCAGCAGCAACCACCACCGGGACAGGGGGCAGTTCTTC.

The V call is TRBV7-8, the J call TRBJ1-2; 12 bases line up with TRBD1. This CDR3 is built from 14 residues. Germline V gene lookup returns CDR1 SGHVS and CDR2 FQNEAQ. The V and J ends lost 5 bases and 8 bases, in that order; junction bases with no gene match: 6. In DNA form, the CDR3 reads TGTGCCAGCAGCATCCCCGGGACAGGGGGCGGCTACACCTTC. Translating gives CASSIPGTGGGYTF.

The CDR3 reads CASSYPTGRGGYGYTF. The CDR3 coding sequence is TGTGCCAGCAGTTACCCCACCGGGAGGGGCGGGTATGGCTACACCTTC. The chain recombines TRBV6-6 with TRBJ1-2; possible D gene TRBD1, 5 bases. The germline V and J ends were trimmed by 2 bases and 5 bases, with 18 bases remaining between them. This CDR3 is 16 amino acids long. CDR1 and CDR2 (germline): MNHNY, SVGAGI (reference sequence).

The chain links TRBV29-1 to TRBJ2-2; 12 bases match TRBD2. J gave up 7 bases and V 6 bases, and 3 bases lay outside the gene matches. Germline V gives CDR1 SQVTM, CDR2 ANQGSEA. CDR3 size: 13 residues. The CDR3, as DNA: TGCAGCGTAAGACTAGCGGGAGTCGGGGAGCTGTTTTTT. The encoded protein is CSVRLAGVGELFF.

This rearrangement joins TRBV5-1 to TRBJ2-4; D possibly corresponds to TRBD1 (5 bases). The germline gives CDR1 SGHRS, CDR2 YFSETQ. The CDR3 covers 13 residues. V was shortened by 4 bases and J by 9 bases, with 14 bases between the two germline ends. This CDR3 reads CASSPESRGIQYF. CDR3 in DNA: TGCGCCAGCAGCCCCGAGAGTAGGGGCATTCAGTACTTC.

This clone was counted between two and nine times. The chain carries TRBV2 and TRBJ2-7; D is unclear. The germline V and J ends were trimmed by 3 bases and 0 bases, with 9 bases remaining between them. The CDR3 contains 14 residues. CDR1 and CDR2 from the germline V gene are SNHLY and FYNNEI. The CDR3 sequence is CASSDPGSSYEQYF. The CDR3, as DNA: TGTGCCAGCAGTGACCCCGGTAGCTCCTACGAGCAGTACTTC.

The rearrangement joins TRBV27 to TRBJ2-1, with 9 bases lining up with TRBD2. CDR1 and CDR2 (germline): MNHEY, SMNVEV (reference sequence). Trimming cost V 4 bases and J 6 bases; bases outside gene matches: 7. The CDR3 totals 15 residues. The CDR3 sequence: CASSWYPAGGNEQFF. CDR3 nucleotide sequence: TGTGCCAGCAGTTGGTATCCAGCGGGAGGCAATGAGCAGTTCTTC.

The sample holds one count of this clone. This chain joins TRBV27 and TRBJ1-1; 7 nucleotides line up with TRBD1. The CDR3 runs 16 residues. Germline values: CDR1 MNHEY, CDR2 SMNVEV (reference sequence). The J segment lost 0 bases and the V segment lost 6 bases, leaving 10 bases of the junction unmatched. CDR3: CASRHLGQGVNTEAFF. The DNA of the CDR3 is TGTGCCAGCAGGCACCTTGGTCAGGGGGTGAACACTGAAGCTTTCTTT.

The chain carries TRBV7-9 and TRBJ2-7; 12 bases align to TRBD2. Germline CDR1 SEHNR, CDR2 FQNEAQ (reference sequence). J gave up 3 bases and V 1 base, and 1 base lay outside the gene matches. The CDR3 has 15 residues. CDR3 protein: CASSLGLAGVYEQYF. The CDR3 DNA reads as TGTGCCAGCAGCTTAGGACTAGCGGGAGTCTACGAGCAGTACTTC.

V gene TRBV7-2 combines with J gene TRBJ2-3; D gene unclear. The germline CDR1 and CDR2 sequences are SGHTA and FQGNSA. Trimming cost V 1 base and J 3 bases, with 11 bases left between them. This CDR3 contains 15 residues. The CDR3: CASSLDSARTDTQYF. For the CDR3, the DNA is TGTGCCAGCAGCTTAGACTCCGCCCGAACAGATACGCAGTATTTT.

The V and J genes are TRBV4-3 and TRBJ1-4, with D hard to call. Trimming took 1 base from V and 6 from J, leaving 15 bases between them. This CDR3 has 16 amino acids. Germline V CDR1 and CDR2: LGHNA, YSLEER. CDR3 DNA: TGCGCCAGCAGCCAAGCGTTCCCGATCAGTCATGAAAAACTGTTTTTT. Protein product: CASSQAFPISHEKLFF.